Presented here are 32 T cell receptor beta chains from one specimen sequenced in a study of CD4 T cells in relation to SARS-CoV-2 and coronaviruses (dated by TCRdb to about 2021). Which antigens these TCRs recognize remains unknown. Library creation used the immunoSEQ multiplex PCR assay. TCRdb holds this immuneACCESS table with in-frame rearrangements only. Some clones are missing; in checked studies, unresolved V genes explain under half, and the rest has no known cause. Present in this sample are 36,000 or so clones, 77% of which were seen just once. The leading ten clones occupy 2.8% of the sample. The sample taken for sequencing was memory CD4+ T cells from PBMCs, cultured in vitro. The label giving this sample's cell subset or site can be read as: memory (non-naive) CD4+ T cells. The receptors originated from an adult with COVID-19.

The chain joins TRBV28 to TRBJ2-7, with 11 bases fitting TRBD2. The junction had 3 bases not matched to a gene; V was cut back by 5 bases and J by 3 bases. The CDR3 is made up of 14 amino acids. The germline CDR1 and CDR2 sequences are MDHEN and SYDVKM. CDR3 sequence (DNA): TGTGCCAGCAGTCCTACTAGCGGGAGCTACGAGCAGTACTTC. Translated: CASSPTSGSYEQYF.

The sample holds one count of this clone. The CDR3 sequence is CATDHGGGVYNEQFF. CDR3 nucleotides: TGTGCCACCGACCACGGGGGGGGAGTCTACAATGAGCAGTTCTTC. The V and J genes are TRBV24-1 and TRBJ2-1, with 8 bases identical to TRBD2. Looked up from germline, CDR1 is KGHDR and CDR2 is SFDVKD. The CDR3 is made up of 15 amino acids. V trimming: 9 bases; J trimming: 3 bases; junction bases outside the gene matches: 9.

The chain has TRBV27 and TRBJ1-6; no reliable D call. The CDR3 consists of 13 residues. CDR1 is MNHEY and CDR2 is SMNVEV in the germline V gene (reference sequence). V lost 5 bases, J lost 10 bases, and 12 bases lay in between. CDR3 region: CASSLSLGSPLHF. CDR3 bases: TGTGCCAGCAGTCTCTCCCTAGGGTCACCCCTCCACTTT.

This clone appeared once. The chain carries TRBV10-3 and TRBJ2-2; 12 bases are shared with TRBD2. This CDR3 contains 18 residues. The germline gives CDR1 ENHRY, CDR2 SYGVKD. V gave up 5 bases and J gave up 0 bases; unmatched junction bases: 7. CDR3 amino acids: CAISRRTSGETNTGELFF. CDR3 DNA: TGTGCCATCAGTAGGCGGACTAGCGGGGAAACGAACACCGGGGAGCTGTTTTTT.

V gene TRBV7-8 combines with J gene TRBJ2-4; maybe TRBD1 (6 bases). With 8 bases removed from V and 0 bases from J, the gap between germline ends came to 8 bases. Germline CDR1 is SGHVS and CDR2 is FQNEAQ. The CDR3 sequence is 13 residues long. The CDR3 coding sequence is TGTGCCAGCGGACAGCTAGCCAAAAACATTCAGTACTTC. Amino acid sequence: CASGQLAKNIQYF.

This clone was observed a handful of times. The rearrangement links TRBV7-2 to TRBJ1-2; no reliable D call. This CDR3 comprises 12 residues. The germline V gene has CDR1 SGHTA and CDR2 FQGNSA. The germline V and J ends were trimmed by 3 bases and 7 bases, with 9 bases remaining between them. The CDR3, as DNA: TGTGCCAGCAGCTTTGGCCAGCTTGGCTACACCTTC. It translates to CASSFGQLGYTF.

The V gene is TRBV12-5, the J gene TRBJ2-1; 7 positions match TRBD2. Germline V gives CDR1 LGHNT, CDR2 FRNRAP. Trimming took 5 bases from V and 9 from J; bases not matched to a gene: 13. The CDR3 loop spans 15 amino acids. Here the CDR3 reads CASGPGEGLRSEQFF. In nucleotides, the CDR3 is TGTGCTAGTGGTCCCGGGGAGGGCCTTCGAAGTGAGCAGTTCTTC.

The CDR3 sequence is CASSIGGNTEAFF. Here the CDR3 DNA reads TGTGCCAGTAGTATTGGGGGGAACACTGAAGCTTTCTTT. V and J are TRBV19 and TRBJ1-1, with TRBD1 as a possible D gene (5 bases). CDR1 is LNHDA and CDR2 is SQIVND in the germline V gene (reference sequence). Trimming pared 3 bases from V and 1 base from J, leaving 6 bases between. The CDR3 runs 13 residues.

The rearrangement uses TRBV7-3 and TRBJ2-5; D might be TRBD2 (6 bases). Trimming pared 3 bases from V and 5 bases from J, leaving 13 bases between. The V gene's germline CDR1 is SGHTA and CDR2 FQGTGA. The CDR3 is made up of 14 amino acids. The CDR3 loop is CASSLASDLETQYF. The CDR3 DNA reads TGTGCCAGCAGCTTGGCTAGCGATTTGGAGACCCAGTACTTC.

The chain is built from TRBV11-2 and TRBJ2-5, with D maybe TRBD1 (5 bases). CDR3 length equals 15 residues. The ends were cut back, 5 bases at V and 5 bases at J, with 18 bases in the middle. Germline V gene lookup returns CDR1 SGHAT and CDR2 FQNNGV. In DNA, the CDR3 is TGTGCCAGCAGCCAAGGGGTAGCCCTCCGGGAGACCCAGTACTTC. This codes for CASSQGVALRETQYF.

The rearrangement links TRBV6-5 to TRBJ2-3; D is unresolved. This CDR3 contains 11 residues. Germline V gene lookup returns CDR1 MNHEY and CDR2 SVGAGI. The V and J ends lost 2 bases and 5 bases respectively, with 2 bases between them. DNA of the CDR3: TGTGCCAGCAGTTACCTAGATACGCAGTATTTT. It specifies CASSYLDTQYF.

This clone was detected only a few times. The chain couples TRBV6-5 to TRBJ1-6; D is ambiguous. CDR1 is MNHEY, CDR2 SVGAGI, per germline. This CDR3 comprises 16 residues. Trimming cost V 2 bases and J 0 bases, with 8 bases left between them. CDR3 bases: TGTGCCAGCAGTTACGCCGGACGCTCCTATAATTCACCCCTCCACTTT. Encoded protein: CASSYAGRSYNSPLHF.

The chain couples TRBV7-2 to TRBJ1-1; 7 nucleotides match TRBD1. V gave up 5 bases and J gave up 5 bases; unmatched junction bases: 11. The CDR3 runs 15 residues. CDR1 and CDR2 from the germline V gene are SGHTA and FQGNSA. Here the CDR3 reads CASSPRTGSSTEAFF. As DNA, the CDR3 is TGTGCCAGCAGCCCGCGGACAGGTTCATCTACTGAAGCTTTCTTT.

J is TRBJ1-3 and V is TRBV11-2; D ambiguous. CDR3 size: 14 residues. Germline loops: CDR1 SGHAT, CDR2 FQNNGV. V was trimmed by 1 base and J by 6 bases, leaving 10 bases between them. The CDR3 nucleotides are TGTGCCAGCAGCTTAGGAAGTCCCGCAAACACCATATATTTT. Protein product: CASSLGSPANTIYF. The entire variable domain, with the rest obtained from reference TRBV11-2 and TRBJ1-3, is as follows: EAGVAQSPRYKIIEKRQSVAFWCNPISGHATLYWYQQILGQGPKLLIQFQNNGVVDDSQLPKDRFSAERLKGVDSTLKIQPAKLEDSAVYLCASSLGSPANTIYFGEGSWLTVV.

The chain couples TRBV27 to TRBJ2-2; no firm D call. The CDR3 covers 16 residues. CDR1 and CDR2 from the germline V gene are MNHEY and SMNVEV (reference sequence). V was shortened by 3 bases and J by 0 bases, with 11 bases between the two germline ends. CDR3 region: CASSLGLNANTGELFF. Written as DNA, the CDR3 is TGTGCCAGCAGTTTGGGCCTGAACGCGAACACCGGGGAGCTGTTTTTT.

The V and J genes are TRBV7-2 and TRBJ1-3; D perhaps matches TRBD1 (6 bases). Germline V gene lookup returns CDR1 SGHTA and CDR2 FQGNSA. The CDR3 is 15 residues long. Trimming removed 3 bases from V and 4 bases from J, with 13 bases in between. Here the CDR3 DNA reads TGTGCCAGCAGCTTGGGCTGGGGGGCAGGAAACACCATATATTTT. This gives the protein CASSLGWGAGNTIYF.

The CDR3 nucleotides read TGTGCCAGCAGGGGGGGAGTAATGAACACTGAAGCTTTCTTT. Protein product: CASRGGVMNTEAFF. This chain joins TRBV28 and TRBJ1-1; D possibly corresponds to TRBD1 (5 bases). Germline V gene lookup returns CDR1 MDHEN and CDR2 SYDVKM. The CDR3 has 14 residues. The V and J ends lost 6 bases and 0 bases respectively, with 11 bases between them.

V is TRBV5-6 and J is TRBJ1-3; no clear D. Germline-derived CDR1 and CDR2 are SGHDT and YYEEEE. The CDR3 has 17 amino acids. Trimming stripped 1 base from V and 0 bases from J, with 14 bases between. CDR3 DNA sequence: TGTGCCAGCAGCTTGTTAGGCGGTCTAAGCTCTGGAAACACCATATATTTT. As protein: CASSLLGGLSSGNTIYF.

J is TRBJ1-4 and V is TRBV29-1; 7 nucleotides line up with TRBD1. Germline CDR1 and CDR2: SQVTM and ANQGSEA. The length of the CDR3 is 15 residues. The junction had 16 bases not matched to a gene; V was cut back by 7 bases and J by 8 bases. The CDR3 nucleotides are TGCAGCGCCAGAAAACAGGGGACTGGGGGGGAAAAACTGTTTTTT. This translates into CSARKQGTGGEKLFF.

This chain connects TRBV5-1 to TRBJ2-3, with a possible D match to TRBD2 (5 bases). Between the trimmed V and J ends, which lost 1 base and 8 bases, there was a span of 20 bases. The CDR3 length is 16 residues. Germline-derived CDR1 and CDR2 are SGHRS and YFSETQ. CDR3 sequence reads: CASSLFILAGSGTQYF. The CDR3 bases are TGCGCCAGCAGCTTGTTTATTCTAGCTGGGAGCGGTACGCAGTATTTT. The full variable domain, completed using reference TRBV5-1 and TRBJ2-3, is KAGVTQTPRYLIKTRGQQVTLSCSPISGHRSVSWYQQTPGQGLQFLFEYFSETQRNKGNFPGRFSGRQFSNSRSEMNVSTLELGDSALYLCASSLFILAGSGTQYFGPGTRLTVL.

J is TRBJ2-2 and V is TRBV27; D remains unclear. Germline loops: CDR1 MNHEY, CDR2 SMNVEV (reference sequence). Trimming took off 5 bases at V and 5 bases at J, with 15 bases between the two ends. The CDR3 length is 15 residues. The CDR3 is CASSLEKAGTGELFF. The CDR3 bases are TGTGCCAGCAGTCTAGAAAAGGCAGGAACCGGGGAGCTGTTTTTT.

The chain has TRBV7-2 and TRBJ1-6, with 7 positions matching TRBD1. The CDR3 length is 15 residues. With V trimmed by 2 bases and J by 7 bases, 5 bases remained unmatched. Germline CDR1 and CDR2: SGHTA and FQGNSA. The CDR3 region has the DNA TGTGCCAGCAGCTTACGACAGGGAGGAAATTCACCCCTCCACTTT. It codes for CASSLRQGGNSPLHF.

This chain joins TRBV6-2 or TRBV6-3 and TRBJ1-2; the D gene is possibly TRBD1 (6 bases). Trimming left V 0 bases short and J 7 bases short, with 18 bases between. Germline CDR1 is MNHEY and CDR2 is SVGEGT. This CDR3 is built from 16 residues. This chain's CDR3 is CASSYSLGAFTSGYTF. The DNA of the CDR3 is TGTGCCAGCAGTTACTCGTTGGGGGCGTTTACTTCTGGCTACACCTTC.

This clone was counted once. The genes are TRBV11-2 and TRBJ1-6; D unresolved. This CDR3 comprises 13 residues. The V gene lost 4 bases and the J gene lost 7 bases, with 8 bases spanning the gap. Germline V CDR1 and CDR2: SGHAT, FQNNGV. CDR3 bases: TGTGCCAGCAGCTCCCTTGCCAATTCACCCCTCCACTTT. It is translated as CASSSLANSPLHF.

V and J are TRBV7-2 and TRBJ2-3; D call uncertain. V dropped 7 bases and J dropped 10 bases, with 21 bases sitting between them. Germline CDR1 is SGHTA and CDR2 is FQGNSA. The CDR3 runs to 14 residues. CDR3 sequence: CASTRHTARTPQYF. For the CDR3, the DNA is TGTGCCAGCACACGTCATACGGCGAGAACTCCGCAGTATTTT.

J is TRBJ2-1 and V is TRBV6-5; D is uncertain. The V gene's germline CDR1 is MNHEY and CDR2 SVGAGI. The CDR3 is 14 amino acids. Trimming took off 8 bases at V and 15 bases at J, with 26 bases between the two ends. The CDR3 region is CASAVTSGPSIRFF. The CDR3 DNA follows: TGTGCCAGCGCTGTAACCTCGGGTCCTAGTATTCGGTTCTTC.

The V and J genes are TRBV7-9 and TRBJ2-5, with 7 bases that match TRBD1. V dropped 6 bases and J dropped 5; count of bases not matched to a gene: 6. This CDR3 is 13 amino acids long. Germline CDR1 and CDR2: SEHNR and FQNEAQ (reference sequence). CDR3 nucleotides: TGTGCCAGCAGGTACGACAGGGCGGAGACCCAGTACTTC. Translation gives CASRYDRAETQYF. The entire variable domain, with the rest obtained from reference TRBV7-9 and TRBJ2-5, is as follows: DTGVSQNPRHKITKRGQNVTFRCDPISEHNRLYWYRQTLGQGPEFLTYFQNEAQLEKSRLLSDRFSAERPKGSFSTLEIQRTEQGDSAMYLCASRYDRAETQYFGPGTRLLVL.

This rearrangement joins TRBV9 to TRBJ2-5; D is tentatively TRBD1 or TRBD2 (6 bases each). V was shortened by 4 bases and J by 1 base, with 20 bases between the two germline ends. The length of the CDR3 is 17 residues. Germline CDR1 and CDR2: SGDLS and YYNGEE. The CDR3 coding sequence is TGTGCCAGCAGCCCCCGATGGGGGGCAGGCCCCCAAGAGACCCAGTACTTC. It is translated as CASSPRWGAGPQETQYF.

This chain uses TRBV7-9 with TRBJ1-6; perhaps TRBD1 as D (5 bases). V was trimmed by 1 base and J by 1 base, leaving 8 bases between them. This CDR3 comprises 16 residues. CDR1 and CDR2 from the germline V gene are SEHNR and FQNEAQ (reference sequence). The CDR3 bases are TGTGCCAGCAGCTTAGGTCAGGGATCCTATAATTCACCCCTCCACTTT. This encodes CASSLGQGSYNSPLHF.

The chain links TRBV4-1 to TRBJ2-1; 8 nucleotides line up with TRBD2. Germline V lookup: CDR1 MGHRA, CDR2 YSYEKL. The V and J ends lost 0 bases and 3 bases, in that order; junction bases with no gene match: 7. This CDR3 has 17 amino acids. In DNA, the CDR3 is TGCGCCAGCAGCCAAGAGGAAGCGGGAGCTAGCTACAATGAGCAGTTCTTC. Its translation is CASSQEEAGASYNEQFF.

The chain links TRBV5-6 to TRBJ2-7, with TRBD2 matching 12 bases. Germline assignment: CDR1 SGHDT and CDR2 YYEEEE. Trimming cost V 6 bases and J 7 bases; bases outside gene matches: 11. This CDR3 comprises 15 residues. CDR3 loop: CASTHRLAGVGEQYF. Written as DNA, the CDR3 is TGTGCCAGCACCCACCGACTAGCGGGAGTTGGGGAGCAGTACTTC.

CDR3 coding DNA: TGTGCCAGCAGCACCGGACTAGCGGGATTCACAGATACGCAGTATTTT. Encoded protein: CASSTGLAGFTDTQYF. The rearrangement links TRBV5-4 to TRBJ2-3; 12 bases fit TRBD2. The V gene's germline CDR1 is SGHNT and CDR2 YYREEE (reference sequence). V shed 4 bases, J shed 2 bases, and the junction held 5 bases outside the gene matches. This CDR3 has 16 residues.